This T cell receptor (beta chain) was recorded in a study of T cells in Graves' hyperthyroidism and ophthalmopathy. Subjects aged 18 to 65 presented with newly diagnosed hyperthyroidism of less than 2 months' duration. Broader study findings: Stable hyperthyroidism and ophthalmopathy were separated using 13 V-J signatures.

Regions amplified from RNA transcripts were the TCR beta CDR3 regions. The HTBI primer set drove a first-round RT-PCR of the TCR CDR3. Via MiXCR, TCRdb re-called the multiplex PCR reads, giving one row per CDR3 protein. Among 600,000 to 850,000 distinct CDR3 sequences, around 20% were seen once, and the ten largest hold over 15%. The CDR3 loop spans 13 amino acids. Germline V gives CDR1 SQVTM, CDR2 ANQGSEA. Between the trimmed V and J ends, which lost 6 bases and 6 bases, there was a span of 12 bases. The sample holds a few counts of this clonotype. Its antigen remains unidentified. This clonotype was obtained from a woman in her fifties or sixties with Graves' hyperthyroidism that later progressed to Graves' ophthalmopathy. Sequencing was performed on blood. The rearrangement joins TRBV29-1 to TRBJ1-6; the D gene is possibly TRBD1 (5 bases). The CDR3 DNA follows: TGCAGCGTCCAAGGACAACCTAATTCACCCCTCCACTTT. Encoded protein: CSVQGQPNSPLHF.